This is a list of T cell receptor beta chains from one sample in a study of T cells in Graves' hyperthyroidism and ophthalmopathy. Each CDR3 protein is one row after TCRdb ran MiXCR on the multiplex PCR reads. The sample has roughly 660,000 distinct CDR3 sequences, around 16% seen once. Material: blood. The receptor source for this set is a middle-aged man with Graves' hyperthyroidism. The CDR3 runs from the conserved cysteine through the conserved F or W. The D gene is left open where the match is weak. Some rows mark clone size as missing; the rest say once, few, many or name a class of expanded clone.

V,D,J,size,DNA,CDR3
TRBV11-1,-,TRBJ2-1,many,TGTGCCAGCAGCTGGAGCTCCTACAATGAGCAGTTCTTC,CASSWSSYNEQFF
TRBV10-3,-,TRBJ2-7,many,TGTGCCATCAGTGATCACGGGGCCAACGGGGAGCAGTACTTC,CAISDHGANGEQYF
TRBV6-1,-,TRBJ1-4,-,TGTGCCAGCAGGACGTCGCAGGGAGATGTATTGTTTTTT,CASRTSQGDVLFF
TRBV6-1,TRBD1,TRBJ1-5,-,TGTGCCAGCAGTTCGACAGGGACAGCCGATCAGCCCCAGCATTTT,CASSSTGTADQPQHF
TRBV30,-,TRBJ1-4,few,TGTGCCTGGAGTGTATACGGCAGTACGAATGAAAAACTGTTTTTT,CAWSVYGSTNEKLFF
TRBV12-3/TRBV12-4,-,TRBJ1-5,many,TGTGCCAGCAGTGCCGGGACGGTCAGCAATCAGCCCCAGCATTTT,CASSAGTVSNQPQHF
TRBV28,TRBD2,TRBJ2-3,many,TGTGCCAGCAGTTCCATACTCGCCGGGGGGGCAGATACGCAGTATTTT,CASSSILAGGADTQYF
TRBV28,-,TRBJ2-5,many,TGTGCCAGCAGTAACCCCGTCGGCCAAGAGACCCAGTACTTC,CASSNPVGQETQYF
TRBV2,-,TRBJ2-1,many,TGTGCCAGTTCGGGGGTGTTCTTCGACAATGAGCAGTTCTTC,CASSGVFFDNEQFF
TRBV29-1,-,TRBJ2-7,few,TGCAGCGTAGCAGACAGGATAGACTCCTACGAGCAGTACTTC,CSVADRIDSYEQYF
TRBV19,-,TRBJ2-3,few,TGTGCCAGTAGTCCGCGGGAGTCAGGGGGCCCAGATACGCAGTATTTT,CASSPRESGGPDTQYF
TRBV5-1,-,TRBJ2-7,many,TGCGCCAGCAGCTTACGGCTTGGCGGGAACCAGGGACCTGGCGAGCAGTACTTC,CASSLRLGGNQGPGEQYF
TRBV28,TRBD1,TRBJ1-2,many,TGTGCCAGCAGTTTAATGGCCCTGGGACAGGGGACGAATGGCTACACCTTC,CASSLMALGQGTNGYTF
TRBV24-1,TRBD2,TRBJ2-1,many,TGTGCCACCAGTGATAGCGGGAGGGCCAATGAGCAGTTCTTC,CATSDSGRANEQFF
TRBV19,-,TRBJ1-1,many,TGTGCCAGTCGCTTTTGGACGGTGGGCGCTGAAGCTTTCTTT,CASRFWTVGAEAFF
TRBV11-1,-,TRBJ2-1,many,TGTGCCAGCAGCTTATCCGACAGTTACAATGAGCAGTTCTTC,CASSLSDSYNEQFF
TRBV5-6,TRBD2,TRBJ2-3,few,TGTGCCAGCAGCTTGGTGGGGACTAGCGGCTTCACAGATACGCAGTATTTT,CASSLVGTSGFTDTQYF
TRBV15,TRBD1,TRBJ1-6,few,TGTGCCACCAGCAGAGACGGGGGAACAGGGGTATCCTATAATTCACCCCTCCACTTT,CATSRDGGTGVSYNSPLHF
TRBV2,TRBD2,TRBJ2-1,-,TGTGCCAGCAGGTGGACCCTAGCGGGACCTTACAATGAGCAGTTCTTC,CASRWTLAGPYNEQFF
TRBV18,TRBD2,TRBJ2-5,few,TGTGCCAGCTCACCACCGTTCGGGGGGGGGCGACAAGAGACCCAGTACTTC,CASSPPFGGGRQETQYF
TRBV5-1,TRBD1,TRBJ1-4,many,TGCGCCAGCAGCGCGCTACCGGGACAGGTTAATGAAAAACTGTTTTTT,CASSALPGQVNEKLFF
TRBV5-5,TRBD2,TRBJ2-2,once,TGTGCCAGCAGCTGGGGACTATTTAACACCGGGGAGCTGTTTTTT,CASSWGLFNTGELFF
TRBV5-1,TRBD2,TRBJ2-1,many,TGCGCCAGCAGCTTGGCGATAGCGGGGGCCAATGAGCAGTTCTTC,CASSLAIAGANEQFF
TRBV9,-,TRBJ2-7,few,TGTGCCAGCAGCGTATCCGGGGCCCCCCACGAGCAGTACTTC,CASSVSGAPHEQYF
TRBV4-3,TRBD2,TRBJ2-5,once,TGCGCCAGCAGCCAATTGACTAGCTATCAAGAGACCCAGTACTTC,CASSQLTSYQETQYF
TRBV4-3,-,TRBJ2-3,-,TGCGCCAGCAGCCAAGATTGGGCTGCAACTAGCACAGATACGCAGTATTTT,CASSQDWAATSTDTQYF
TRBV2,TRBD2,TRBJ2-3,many,TGTGCCAGCAAAGCCGGGACTAGCGGGAGAGGTGGCACAGATACGCAGTATTTT,CASKAGTSGRGGTDTQYF
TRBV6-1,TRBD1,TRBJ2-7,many,TGTGCCAGCAGCGTTTTACCGGGACAGGGTTTTCACGACGAGCAGTACTTC,CASSVLPGQGFHDEQYF
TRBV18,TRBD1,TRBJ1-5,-,TGTGCCAGCTCCGGACAGGGGGCGAGCAATCAGCCCCAGCATTTT,CASSGQGASNQPQHF
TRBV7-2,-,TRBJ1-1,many,TGTGCCAGCAGCTATATACCGAGAATGAACACTGAAGCTTTCTTT,CASSYIPRMNTEAFF
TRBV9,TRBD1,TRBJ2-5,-,TGTGCCAGCAGCGCTAGGGTGGGGACAGGGGGCGTTTGGGAGACCCAGTACTTC,CASSARVGTGGVWETQYF
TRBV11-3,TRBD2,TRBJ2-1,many,TGTGCCAGCAGCTCCTTAAGCGGGATCGAGGGTGAGCAGTTCTTC,CASSSLSGIEGEQFF
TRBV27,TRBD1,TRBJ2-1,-,TGTGCCAGCAGACAGGGGATCAGGTCCTACAATGAGCAGTTCTTC,CASRQGIRSYNEQFF